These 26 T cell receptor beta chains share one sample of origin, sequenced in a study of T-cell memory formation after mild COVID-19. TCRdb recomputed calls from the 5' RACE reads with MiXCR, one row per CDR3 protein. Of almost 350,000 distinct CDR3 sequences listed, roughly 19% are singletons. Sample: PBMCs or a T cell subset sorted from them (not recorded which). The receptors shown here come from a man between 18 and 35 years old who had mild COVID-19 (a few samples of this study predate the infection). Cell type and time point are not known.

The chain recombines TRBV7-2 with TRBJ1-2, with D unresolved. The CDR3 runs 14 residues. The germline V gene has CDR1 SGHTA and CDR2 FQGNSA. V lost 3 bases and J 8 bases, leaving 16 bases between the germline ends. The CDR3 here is CASSFGGGKRGYTF. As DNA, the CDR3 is TGTGCCAGCAGCTTCGGTGGAGGGAAACGAGGCTACACCTTC.

The CDR3 DNA reads as TGCAGCGTTGAACCTGGAAAGGGAGATACGCAGTATTTT. This codes for CSVEPGKGDTQYF. The chain has TRBV29-1 and TRBJ2-3; D unclear. Trimming took 2 bases from V and 5 from J, leaving 11 bases between them. The germline V gene encodes CDR1 SQVTM and CDR2 ANQGSEA. The CDR3 has 13 amino acids.

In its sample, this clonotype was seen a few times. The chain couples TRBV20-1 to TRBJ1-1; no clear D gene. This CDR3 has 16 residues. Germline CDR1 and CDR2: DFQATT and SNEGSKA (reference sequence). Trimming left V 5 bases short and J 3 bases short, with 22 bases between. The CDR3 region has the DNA TGCAGTGCTCCTGACATAATGACCTTACCAGACACTGAAGCTTTCTTT. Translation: CSAPDIMTLPDTEAFF.

Here the CDR3 reads CASSIGQGAQYF. The CDR3 nucleotides are TGTGCCAGCTCGATCGGTCAGGGGGCGCAGTATTTT. The chain recombines TRBV2 with TRBJ2-3, with TRBD1 identical over 7 bases. This CDR3 contains 12 residues. Germline loops: CDR1 SNHLY, CDR2 FYNNEI. With 8 bases clipped from V and 10 bases from J, the junction kept 9 bases outside the gene matches.

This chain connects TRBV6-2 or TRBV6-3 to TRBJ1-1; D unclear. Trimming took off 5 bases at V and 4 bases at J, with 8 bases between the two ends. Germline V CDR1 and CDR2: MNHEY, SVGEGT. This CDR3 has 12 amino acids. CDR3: CASSGGSTEAFF. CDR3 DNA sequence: TGTGCCAGCAGTGGTGGAAGCACTGAAGCTTTCTTT.

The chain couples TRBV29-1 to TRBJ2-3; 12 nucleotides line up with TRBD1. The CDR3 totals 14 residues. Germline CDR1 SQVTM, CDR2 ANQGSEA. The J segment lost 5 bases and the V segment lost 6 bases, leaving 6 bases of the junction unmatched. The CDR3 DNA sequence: TGCAGCGTCGCCCGGGACAGGGGGCAAGATACGCAGTATTTT. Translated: CSVARDRGQDTQYF.

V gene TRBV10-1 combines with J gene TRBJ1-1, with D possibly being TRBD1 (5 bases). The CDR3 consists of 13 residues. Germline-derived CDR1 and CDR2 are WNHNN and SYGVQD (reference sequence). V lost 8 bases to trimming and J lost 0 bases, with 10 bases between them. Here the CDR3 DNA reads TGCGCCAGCGGGGGGGAGATGAACACTGAAGCTTTCTTT. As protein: CASGGEMNTEAFF.

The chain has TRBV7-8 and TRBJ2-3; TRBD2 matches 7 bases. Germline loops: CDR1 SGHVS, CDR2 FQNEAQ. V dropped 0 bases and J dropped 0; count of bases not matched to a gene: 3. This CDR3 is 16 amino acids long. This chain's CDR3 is CASSLAPGGSTDTQYF. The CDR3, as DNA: TGTGCCAGCAGCTTAGCGCCGGGGGGAAGCACAGATACGCAGTATTTT.

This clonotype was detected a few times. The CDR3 protein is CASSLELTGELFF. The CDR3 DNA reads TGCGCCAGCAGCTTGGAACTAACCGGGGAGCTGTTTTTT. V is TRBV5-1 and J is TRBJ2-2; D gene uncertain. Germline V gene sequence: CDR1 SGHRS, CDR2 YFSETQ. This CDR3 comprises 13 residues. The V and J ends lost 0 bases and 5 bases respectively, with 5 bases between them.

Here the CDR3 DNA reads TGCGCCAGCAGCGAACGACAGGGCGCTGCTGAAGCTTTCTTT. It codes for CASSERQGAAEAFF. The chain employs TRBV5-1 and TRBJ1-1; 7 bases align to TRBD1. Germline values: CDR1 SGHRS, CDR2 YFSETQ. With 4 bases clipped from V and 6 bases from J, the junction kept 9 bases outside the gene matches. The length of the CDR3 is 14 residues.

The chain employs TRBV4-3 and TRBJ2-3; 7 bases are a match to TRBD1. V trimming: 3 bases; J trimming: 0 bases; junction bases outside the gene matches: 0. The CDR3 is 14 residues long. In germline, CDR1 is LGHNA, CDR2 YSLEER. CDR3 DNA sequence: TGCGCCAGCAGCCAGGACAGGAGCACAGATACGCAGTATTTT. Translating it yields CASSQDRSTDTQYF.

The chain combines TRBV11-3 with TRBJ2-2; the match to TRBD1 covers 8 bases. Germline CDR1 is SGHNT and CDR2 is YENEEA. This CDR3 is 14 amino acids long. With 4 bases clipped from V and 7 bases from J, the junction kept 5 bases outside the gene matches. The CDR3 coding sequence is TGTGCCAGCAGCTCAGGGGGCTTTGACGGGGAGCTGTTTTTT. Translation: CASSSGGFDGELFF.

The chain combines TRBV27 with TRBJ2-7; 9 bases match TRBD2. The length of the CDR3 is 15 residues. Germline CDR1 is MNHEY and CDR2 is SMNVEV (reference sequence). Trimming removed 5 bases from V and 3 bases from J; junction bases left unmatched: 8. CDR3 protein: CASSRSLAGSYEQYV. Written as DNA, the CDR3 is TGTGCCAGCAGTCGGTCCCTAGCGGGGAGCTACGAGCAGTACGTC.

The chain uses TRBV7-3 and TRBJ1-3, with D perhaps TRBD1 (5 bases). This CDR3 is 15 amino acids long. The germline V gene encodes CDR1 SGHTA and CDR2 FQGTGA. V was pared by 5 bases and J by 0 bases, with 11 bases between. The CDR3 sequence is CASSEGSHSGNTIYF. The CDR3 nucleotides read TGTGCCAGCAGCGAGGGGTCCCACTCTGGAAACACCATATATTTT.

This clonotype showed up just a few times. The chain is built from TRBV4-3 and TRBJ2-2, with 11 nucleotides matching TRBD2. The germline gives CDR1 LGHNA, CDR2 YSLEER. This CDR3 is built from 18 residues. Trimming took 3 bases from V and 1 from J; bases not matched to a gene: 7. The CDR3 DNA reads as TGCGCCAGCAGCCACAGCCTAGCGGGGGGCCTGAACACCGGGGAGCTGTTTTTT. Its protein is CASSHSLAGGLNTGELFF.

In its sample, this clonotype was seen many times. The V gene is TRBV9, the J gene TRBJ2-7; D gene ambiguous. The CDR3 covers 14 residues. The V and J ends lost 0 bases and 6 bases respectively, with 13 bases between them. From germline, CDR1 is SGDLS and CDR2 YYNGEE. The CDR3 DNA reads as TGTGCCAGCAGCGTAGATAGCCTGCGCGCCGAGCAGTACTTC. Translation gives CASSVDSLRAEQYF.

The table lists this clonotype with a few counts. The CDR3 nucleotides read TGTGCCAGCTCAACGCCCAGGGGCTCCTATAATTCACCCCTCCACTTT. It specifies CASSTPRGSYNSPLHF. The chain links TRBV18 to TRBJ1-6; D is possibly TRBD1 (6 bases). This CDR3 spans 16 amino acids. With 5 bases removed from V and 0 bases from J, the gap between germline ends came to 11 bases. Germline V gene lookup returns CDR1 KGHSH and CDR2 LQKENI.

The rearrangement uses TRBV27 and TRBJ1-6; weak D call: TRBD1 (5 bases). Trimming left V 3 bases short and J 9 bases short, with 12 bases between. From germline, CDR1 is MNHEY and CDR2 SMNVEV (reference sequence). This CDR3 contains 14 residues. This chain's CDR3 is CASSLGRASSPLHF. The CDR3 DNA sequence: TGTGCCAGCAGTTTGGGGCGGGCGTCTTCACCCCTCCACTTT.

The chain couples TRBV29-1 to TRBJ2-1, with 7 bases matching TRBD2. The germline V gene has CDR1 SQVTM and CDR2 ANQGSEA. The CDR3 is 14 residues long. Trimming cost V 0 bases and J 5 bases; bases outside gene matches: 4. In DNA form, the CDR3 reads TGCAGCGTTGAAGATCGGACTAGAGACAATGAGCAGTTCTTC. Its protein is CSVEDRTRDNEQFF.

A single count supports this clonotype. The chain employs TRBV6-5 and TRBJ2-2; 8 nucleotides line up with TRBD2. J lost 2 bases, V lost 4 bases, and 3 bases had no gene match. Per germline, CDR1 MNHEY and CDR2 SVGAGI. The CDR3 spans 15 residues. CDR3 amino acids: CASSFLAGNTGELFF. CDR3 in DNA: TGTGCCAGCAGTTTTCTAGCGGGTAACACCGGGGAGCTGTTTTTT.

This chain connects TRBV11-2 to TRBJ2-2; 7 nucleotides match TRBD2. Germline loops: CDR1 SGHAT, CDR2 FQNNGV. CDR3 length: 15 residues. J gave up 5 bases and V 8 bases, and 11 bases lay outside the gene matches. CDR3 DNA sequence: TGTGCCAGCGGAACTTTCAGCGGGGATACCGGGGAGCTGTTTTTT. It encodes CASGTFSGDTGELFF.

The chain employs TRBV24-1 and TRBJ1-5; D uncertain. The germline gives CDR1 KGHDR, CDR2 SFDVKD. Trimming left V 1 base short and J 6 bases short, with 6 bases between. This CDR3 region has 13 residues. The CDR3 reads CATSDFWGQPQHF. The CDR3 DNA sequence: TGTGCCACCAGTGATTTTTGGGGTCAGCCCCAGCATTTT.

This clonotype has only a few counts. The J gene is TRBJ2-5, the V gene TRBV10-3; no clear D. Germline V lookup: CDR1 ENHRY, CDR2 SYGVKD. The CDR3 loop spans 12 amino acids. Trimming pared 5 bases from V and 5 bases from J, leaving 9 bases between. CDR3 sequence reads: CAISNPLETQYF. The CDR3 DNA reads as TGTGCCATCAGTAACCCTCTGGAGACCCAGTACTTC.

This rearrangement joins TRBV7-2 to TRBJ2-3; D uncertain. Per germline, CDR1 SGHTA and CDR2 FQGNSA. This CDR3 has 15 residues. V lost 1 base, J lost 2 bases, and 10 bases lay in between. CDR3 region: CASSLGSEFTDTQYF. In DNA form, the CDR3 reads TGTGCCAGCAGCTTAGGGTCAGAATTCACAGATACGCAGTATTTT. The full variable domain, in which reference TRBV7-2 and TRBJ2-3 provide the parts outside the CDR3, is GAGVSQSPSNKVTEKGKDVELRCDPISGHTALYWYRQSLGQGLEFLIYFQGNSAPDKSGLPSDRFSAERTGGSVSTLTIQRTQQEDSAVYLCASSLGSEFTDTQYFGPGTRLTVL.

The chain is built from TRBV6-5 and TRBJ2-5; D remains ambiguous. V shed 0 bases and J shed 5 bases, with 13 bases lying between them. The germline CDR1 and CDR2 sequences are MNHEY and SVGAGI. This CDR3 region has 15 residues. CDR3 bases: TGTGCCAGCAGTTACTCTAGTGGGTTGGGTGAGACCCAGTACTTC. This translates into CASSYSSGLGETQYF.

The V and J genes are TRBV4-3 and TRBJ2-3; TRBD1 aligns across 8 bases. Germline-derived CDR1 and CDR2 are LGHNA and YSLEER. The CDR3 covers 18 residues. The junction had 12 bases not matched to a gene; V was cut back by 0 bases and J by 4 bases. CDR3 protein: CASSQEYLGTGSPDTQYF. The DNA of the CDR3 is TGCGCCAGCAGCCAAGAGTATCTAGGGACAGGTAGCCCAGATACGCAGTATTTT.